The rows below give T cell receptor beta chains drawn from one sample of a study of Graves' ophthalmopathy and Graves' hyperthyroidism. TCRdb reprocessed the multiplex PCR reads via MiXCR and lists one record per CDR3 protein. The sample has about 370,000 distinct CDR3 sequences; approximately 17% are singletons. Sequenced sample: peripheral blood. These receptors originate from an adult woman with stable Graves' hyperthyroidism. CDR3s include the opening cysteine and the closing phenylalanine or tryptophan. D genes are given only for firm matches. Rows give clone size only sometimes, using once, few, many, or a class for an expanded clone.

cdr3_aa	cdr3_nt	d_call	clone_size	cdr3_length	v_call	j_call
CSARLVGGETQYF	TGCAGCGCCCGACTAGTGGGGGGGGAGACCCAGTACTTC	TRBD2	many	13	TRBV29-1	TRBJ2-5
CASSTGGLQPQHF	TGTGCCAGTTCAACAGGGGGCCTTCAGCCCCAGCATTTT	TRBD1	many	13	TRBV18	TRBJ1-5
CASRSSGTGGREQYF	TGTGCCAGCAGATCCTCCGGGACAGGGGGACGAGAGCAGTACTTC	TRBD1	NA	15	TRBV6-2/TRBV6-3	TRBJ2-7
CASSSTATEAFF	TGTGCCAGCAGTTCAACCGCCACTGAAGCTTTCTTT	NA	many	12	TRBV12-3/TRBV12-4	TRBJ1-1
CASSFPGQAAYSNQPQHF	TGTGCCAGCAGTTTCCCCGGACAGGCCGCTTATAGCAATCAGCCCCAGCATTTT	TRBD1	many	18	TRBV28	TRBJ1-5
CSAAGQGNYSPLHF	TGCAGTGCGGCGGGACAGGGGAATTACTCACCCCTCCACTTT	TRBD1	many	14	TRBV20-1	TRBJ1-6
CASRGQANSYEQYF	TGTGCCAGCAGGGGACAGGCGAACTCCTACGAGCAGTACTTC	TRBD1	many	14	TRBV28	TRBJ2-7
CASSLINLDRLSEITYEQYF	TGTGCCAGCAGCTTAATTAATCTGGACAGACTTAGCGAGATAACCTACGAGCAGTACTTC	NA	NA	20	TRBV7-3	TRBJ2-7
CASSQQTENTEAFF	TGTGCCAGCAGCCAACAGACTGAGAACACTGAAGCTTTCTTT	NA	many	14	TRBV3-1	TRBJ1-1
CATDRGSGTQYF	TGTGCCACCGACAGGGGATCAGGGACCCAGTACTTC	TRBD1	many	12	TRBV28	TRBJ2-5
CASGSSRNPSYEQYF	TGTGCTAGTGGTTCCTCGCGGAATCCCTCCTACGAGCAGTACTTC	NA	few	15	TRBV12-5	TRBJ2-7
CASSRGGNYGYTF	TGTGCCAGCAGCCGGGGGGGGAACTATGGCTACACCTTC	NA	few	13	TRBV6-1	TRBJ1-2
CASGLAGGPDQETQYF	TGTGCCAGCGGACTAGCGGGAGGACCAGATCAAGAGACCCAGTACTTC	TRBD2	NA	16	TRBV12-3/TRBV12-4	TRBJ2-5
CASSQREHREGSPLHF	TGCGCCAGCAGCCAGAGGGAACACAGGGAAGGTTCACCCCTCCACTTT	NA	many	16	TRBV4-1	TRBJ1-6
CASSLRVGTGGYTF	TGTGCCAGCAGTTTAAGGGTTGGGACAGGAGGCTACACCTTC	TRBD1	NA	14	TRBV6-5	TRBJ1-2
CASSLGPNTNQQYF	TGTGCCAGCAGCTTAGGCCCTAACACCAACCAGCAGTACTTC	NA	many	14	TRBV7-2	TRBJ2-7
CASSSRQNYGYTF	TGCGCCAGCAGCTCCCGACAGAACTATGGCTACACCTTC	NA	many	13	TRBV5-1	TRBJ1-2
CASTSHGRGQINYGYTF	TGTGCCAGCACCTCACACGGCAGGGGCCAAATTAACTATGGCTACACCTTC	NA	many	17	TRBV7-9	TRBJ1-2
CASSVARDFSGSNQPQHF	TGTGCCAGCAGTGTAGCCCGGGACTTCAGCGGTAGCAATCAGCCCCAGCATTTT	NA	many	18	TRBV11-1	TRBJ1-5
CASARETTSEQYF	TGTGCCAGCGCTCGCGAGACGACCTCCGAGCAGTACTTC	NA	many	13	TRBV6-5	TRBJ2-7
CASSLVPQTQYF	TGTGCCAGCAGCTTAGTGCCGCAGACCCAGTACTTC	NA	many	12	TRBV11-2	TRBJ2-5
CSARDEAGPKNEQFF	TGCAGTGCTAGAGACGAAGCGGGCCCAAAGAATGAGCAGTTCTTC	NA	few	15	TRBV20-1	TRBJ2-1